The subject of this entry is one T cell receptor (beta chain). The antigen remains unidentified. The source of the sample is a study of T cells in tuberculosis. Study at large: The T cells targeted glucose monomycolate, a mycobacterial lipid, via CD1B.

The repertoire was sequenced with immunoSEQ multiplex PCR; TCRdb's copy has only in-frame clones and lacks some. This sample has about 30,000 clones, with approximately 94% found just once. The CDR3 loop spans 14 amino acids. Trimming removed 6 bases from V and 3 bases from J; junction bases left unmatched: 8. The germline CDR1 and CDR2 sequences are SNHLY and FYNNEI. Study observations and caveats: Shorter CDR3-alpha in active tuberculosis partly drove smaller distances.

This TCR derives from a donor aged 10-29 years with latent tuberculosis or without tuberculosis infection. Sequences were obtained from PBMCs. The V and J genes are TRBV2 and TRBJ2-7, with TRBD2 matching 7 bases. Written as DNA, the CDR3 is TGTGCCAGCAGACGGACTAGTTCTATCTACGAGCAGTACTTC. Translated: CASRRTSSIYEQYF.